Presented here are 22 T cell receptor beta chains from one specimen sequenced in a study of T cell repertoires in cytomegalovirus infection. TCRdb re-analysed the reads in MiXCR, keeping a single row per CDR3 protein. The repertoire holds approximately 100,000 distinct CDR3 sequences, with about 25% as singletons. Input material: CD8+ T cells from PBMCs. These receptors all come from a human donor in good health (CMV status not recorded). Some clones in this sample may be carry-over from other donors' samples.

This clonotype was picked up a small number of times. The CDR3 loop is CASRGDTGHNEQFF. CDR3 sequence (DNA): TGTGCCAGCAGAGGGGACACAGGACACAATGAGCAGTTCTTC. The chain links TRBV6-2 or TRBV6-3 to TRBJ2-1, with D tentatively TRBD1 (6 bases). The ends were cut back, 6 bases at V and 5 bases at J, with 14 bases in the middle. The CDR3 totals 14 residues. Germline values: CDR1 MNHEY, CDR2 SVGEGT.

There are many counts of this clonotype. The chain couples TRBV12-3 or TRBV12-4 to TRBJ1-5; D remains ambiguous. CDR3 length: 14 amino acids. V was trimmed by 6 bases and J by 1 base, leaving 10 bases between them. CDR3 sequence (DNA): TGTGCCAGCAGCTACAGTGGCAGCAATCAGCCCCAGCATTTT. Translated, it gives CASSYSGSNQPQHF.

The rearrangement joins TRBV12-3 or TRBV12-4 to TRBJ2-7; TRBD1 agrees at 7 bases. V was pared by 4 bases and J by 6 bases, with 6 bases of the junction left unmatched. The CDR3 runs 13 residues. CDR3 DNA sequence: TGTGCCAGCAGTTCCAGACAGGGCGGCGAGCAGTACTTC. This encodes CASSSRQGGEQYF.

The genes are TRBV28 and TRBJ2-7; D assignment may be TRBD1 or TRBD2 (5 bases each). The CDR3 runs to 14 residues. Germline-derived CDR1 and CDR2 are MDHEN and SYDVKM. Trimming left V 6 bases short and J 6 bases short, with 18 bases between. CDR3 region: CASRGTELVFEQYF. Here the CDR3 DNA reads TGTGCCAGCAGAGGGACCGAGCTGGTCTTCGAGCAGTACTTC.

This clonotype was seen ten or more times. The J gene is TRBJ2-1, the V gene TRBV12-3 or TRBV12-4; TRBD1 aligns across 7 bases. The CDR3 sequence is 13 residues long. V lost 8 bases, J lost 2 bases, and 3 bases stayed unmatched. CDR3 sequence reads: CASATGTYNEQFF. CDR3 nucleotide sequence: TGTGCCAGCGCGACAGGGACCTACAATGAGCAGTTCTTC.

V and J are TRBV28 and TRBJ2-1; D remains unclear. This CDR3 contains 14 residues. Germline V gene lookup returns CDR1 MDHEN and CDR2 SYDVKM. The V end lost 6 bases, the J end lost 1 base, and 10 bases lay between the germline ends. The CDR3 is CASRPLRSYNEQFF. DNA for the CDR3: TGTGCCAGCAGGCCCTTGAGGTCCTACAATGAGCAGTTCTTC.

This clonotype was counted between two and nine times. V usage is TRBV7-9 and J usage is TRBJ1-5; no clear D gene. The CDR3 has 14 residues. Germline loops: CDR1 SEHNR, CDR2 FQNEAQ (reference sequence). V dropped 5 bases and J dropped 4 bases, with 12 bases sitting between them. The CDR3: CASSLPEGNQPQHF. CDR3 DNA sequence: TGTGCCAGCAGCCTCCCGGAGGGAAATCAGCCCCAGCATTTT.

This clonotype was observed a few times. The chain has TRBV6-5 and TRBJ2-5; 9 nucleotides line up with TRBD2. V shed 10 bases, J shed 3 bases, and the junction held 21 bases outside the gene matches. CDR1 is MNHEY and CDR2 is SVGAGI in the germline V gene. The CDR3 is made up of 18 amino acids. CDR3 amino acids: CATSDGGAGGPYEETQYF. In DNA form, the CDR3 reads TGTGCCACCTCCGACGGTGGGGCGGGAGGGCCTTATGAAGAGACCCAGTACTTC.

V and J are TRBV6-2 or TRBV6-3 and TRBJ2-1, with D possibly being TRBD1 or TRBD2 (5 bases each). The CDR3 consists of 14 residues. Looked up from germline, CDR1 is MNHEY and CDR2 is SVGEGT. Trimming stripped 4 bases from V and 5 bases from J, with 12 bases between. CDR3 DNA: TGTGCCAGCAGTTTTCGAGGGGCAAACAATGAGCAGTTCTTC. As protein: CASSFRGANNEQFF.

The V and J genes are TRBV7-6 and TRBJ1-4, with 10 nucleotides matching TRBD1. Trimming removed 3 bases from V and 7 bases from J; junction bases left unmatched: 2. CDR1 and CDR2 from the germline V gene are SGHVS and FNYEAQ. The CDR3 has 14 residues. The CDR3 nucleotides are TGTGCCAGCAGCTTGACAGGGGGCGGTGAAAAACTGTTTTTT. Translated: CASSLTGGGEKLFF.

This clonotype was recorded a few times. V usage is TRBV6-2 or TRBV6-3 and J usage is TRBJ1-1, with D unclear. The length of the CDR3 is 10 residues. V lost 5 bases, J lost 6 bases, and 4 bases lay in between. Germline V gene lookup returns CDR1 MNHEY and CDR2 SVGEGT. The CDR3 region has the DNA TGTGCCAGCAGTGGATCTGAAGCTTTCTTT. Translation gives CASSGSEAFF.

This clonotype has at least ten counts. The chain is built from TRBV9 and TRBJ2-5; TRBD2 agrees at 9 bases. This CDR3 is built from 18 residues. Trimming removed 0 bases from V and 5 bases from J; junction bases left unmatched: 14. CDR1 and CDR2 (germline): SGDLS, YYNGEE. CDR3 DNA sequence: TGTGCCAGCAGCGTAGGCAGGCGGTTAGCGGGGGAGGGCGAGACCCAGTACTTC. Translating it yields CASSVGRRLAGEGETQYF. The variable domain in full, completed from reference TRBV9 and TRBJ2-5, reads DSGVTQTPKHLITATGQRVTLRCSPRSGDLSVYWYQQSLDQGLQFLIQYYNGEERAKGNILERFSAQQFPDLHSELNLSSLELGDSALYFCASSVGRRLAGEGETQYFGPGTRLLVL.

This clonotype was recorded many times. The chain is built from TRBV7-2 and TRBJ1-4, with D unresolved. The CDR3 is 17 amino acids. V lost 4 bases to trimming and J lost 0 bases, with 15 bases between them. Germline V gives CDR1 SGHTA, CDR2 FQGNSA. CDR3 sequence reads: CASSSTYGTATNEKLFF. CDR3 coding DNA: TGTGCCAGCAGCTCCACATATGGAACCGCAACTAATGAAAAACTGTTTTTT.

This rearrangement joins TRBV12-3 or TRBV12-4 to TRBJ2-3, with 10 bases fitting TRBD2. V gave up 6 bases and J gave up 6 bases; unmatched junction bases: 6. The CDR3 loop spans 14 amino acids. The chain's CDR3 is CASRPSGGTDTQYF. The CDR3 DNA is TGTGCCAGCAGACCTAGCGGGGGAACGGATACGCAGTATTTT.

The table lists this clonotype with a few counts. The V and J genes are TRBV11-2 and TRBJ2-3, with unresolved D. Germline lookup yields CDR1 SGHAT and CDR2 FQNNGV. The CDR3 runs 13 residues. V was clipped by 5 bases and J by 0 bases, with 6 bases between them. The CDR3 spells CASSEDSTDTQYF. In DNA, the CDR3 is TGTGCCAGCAGCGAAGACAGCACAGATACGCAGTATTTT.

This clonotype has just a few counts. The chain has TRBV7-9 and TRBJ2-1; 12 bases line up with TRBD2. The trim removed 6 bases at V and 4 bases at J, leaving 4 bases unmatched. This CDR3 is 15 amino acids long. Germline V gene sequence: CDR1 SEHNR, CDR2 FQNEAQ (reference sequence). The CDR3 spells CASSRTSGIYNEQFF. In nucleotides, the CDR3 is TGTGCCAGCAGTCGGACTAGCGGGATATACAATGAGCAGTTCTTC.

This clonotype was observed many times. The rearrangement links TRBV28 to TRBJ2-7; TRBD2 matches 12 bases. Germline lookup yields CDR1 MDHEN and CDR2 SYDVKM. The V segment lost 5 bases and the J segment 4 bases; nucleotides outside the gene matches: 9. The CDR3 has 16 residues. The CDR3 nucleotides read TGTGCCAGCAGTCTCCGGACTAGCGGGGTACTTTACGAGCAGTACTTC. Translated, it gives CASSLRTSGVLYEQYF.

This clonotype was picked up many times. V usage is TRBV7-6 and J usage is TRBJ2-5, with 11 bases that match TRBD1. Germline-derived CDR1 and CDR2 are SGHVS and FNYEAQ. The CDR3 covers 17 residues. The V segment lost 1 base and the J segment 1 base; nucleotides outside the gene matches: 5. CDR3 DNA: TGTGCCAGCAGCTTAGGAACCGGGACAGGGGGCCAAGAGACCCAGTACTTC. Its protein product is CASSLGTGTGGQETQYF.

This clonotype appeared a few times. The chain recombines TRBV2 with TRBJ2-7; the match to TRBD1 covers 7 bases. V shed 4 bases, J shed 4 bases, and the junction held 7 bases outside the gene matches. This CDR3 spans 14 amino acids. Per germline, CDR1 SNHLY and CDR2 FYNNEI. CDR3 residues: CASSVEGASYEQYF. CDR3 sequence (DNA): TGTGCCAGCAGTGTAGAGGGGGCGTCTTACGAGCAGTACTTC.

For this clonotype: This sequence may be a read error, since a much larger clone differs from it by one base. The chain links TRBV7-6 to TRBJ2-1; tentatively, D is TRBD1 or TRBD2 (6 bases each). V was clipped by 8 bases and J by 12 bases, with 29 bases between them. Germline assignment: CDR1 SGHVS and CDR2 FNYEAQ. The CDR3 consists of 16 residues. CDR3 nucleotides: TGTGCCAGCCTGCCCCTACGGGGGCCCTATCAGTATGTGCAGTTCTTC. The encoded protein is CASLPLRGPYQYVQFF.

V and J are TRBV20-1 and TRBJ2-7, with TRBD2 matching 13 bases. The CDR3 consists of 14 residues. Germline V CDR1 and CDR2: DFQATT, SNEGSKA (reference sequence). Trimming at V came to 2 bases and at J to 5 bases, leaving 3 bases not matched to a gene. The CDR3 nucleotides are TGCAGTGCTAGAAGCGGGACTAGCGGGAACGAGCAGTACTTC. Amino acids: CSARSGTSGNEQYF.

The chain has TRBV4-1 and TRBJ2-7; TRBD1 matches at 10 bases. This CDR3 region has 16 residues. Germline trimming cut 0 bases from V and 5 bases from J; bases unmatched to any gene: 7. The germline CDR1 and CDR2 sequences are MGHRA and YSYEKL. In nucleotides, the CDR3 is TGCGCCAGCAGCCAAGAGGCCGGGACAGGGGCCCACGAGCAGTACTTC. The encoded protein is CASSQEAGTGAHEQYF.